This TCR beta chain came from a study of Graves' ophthalmopathy and Graves' hyperthyroidism. This clonotype has only a few counts. This CDR3 has 14 residues. The germline V gene encodes CDR1 MNHEY and CDR2 SVGEGT. V was shortened by 0 bases and J by 1 base, with 6 bases between the two germline ends. Beta-chain TCR CDR3 regions were amplified from RNA transcripts. First-round RT-PCR with HTBI primers preceded a second-round multiplex PCR. TCRdb re-called the multiplex PCR reads through MiXCR, storing one row per CDR3 protein. The table records about 380,000 distinct CDR3 sequences, approximately 15% of them present only once.

Sequencing input: peripheral blood. The origin of this receptor is a woman aged 18-30 years with stable Graves' hyperthyroidism. The chain has TRBV6-2 or TRBV6-3 and TRBJ1-1; D is unclear. The CDR3 DNA reads as TGTGCCAGCAGTTACTCAGAAGCGAACACTGAAGCTTTCTTT. Its translation is CASSYSEANTEAFF.